This TCR beta chain was profiled in a study of blood T cell repertoires in COVID-19 (dated by TCRdb to the early 2020s). A note on the overall study: Samples covering the acute and convalescent phases of COVID-19 were provided by collaborators in the United States, Italy and Spain. The dataset comprised deeply sampled blood TCRbeta repertoires from subjects exposed to, actively infected with, or recovered from COVID-19. A de-identified subject ID, COVID-19 status, age in years and sex were almost always included in the sample metadata. The repertoires were released in a freely available public database intended as a resource for research on the immune response to SARS-CoV-2. Samples came from the ongoing ImmuneRACE study (first 160 participants) plus 1,254 subjects from 6 global collaborators. Where HLA class I and class II types were available, the types were taken from metadata supplied by the sample provider, not from assay-based typing. The material from the prospective study consisted of cDNA or gDNA derived from T cells, B-cell-depleted T cells, or PBMCs. Beyond this particular receptor, the publication reports: The quantity of clinical and demographic metadata differed by source and by participant and was supplied without curation.

The immunoSEQ Assay, a bias-controlled multiplex PCR, was used to amplify TCRbeta CDR3 regions from genomic DNA. Under the source paper's analysis protocol: The number of nucleated cells in each sample was estimated by amplification of reference gene primers within the assay. To quantify the absolute abundance of each unique TCRbeta CDR3 rearrangement, sequence reads were collapsed and filtered. For each sample, productive Simpson clonality was calculated as the square root of Simpson's diversity index over productive rearrangements. Drawn from immuneACCESS, this table holds only the in-frame rearrangements with V and J called that TCRdb kept. Clones are partly lost; checked studies trace under half to an unresolved V gene and leave the rest unexplained. The V and J calls and clone size were taken over from that table, and D and trimming were inferred from the DNA. For this sample the table gives 45,000 to 50,000 clones, of which approximately 88% were detected only once. Together, the top ten hold roughly 7.4% of the sample.

Relative to germline, V is 1 base shorter and J is 0 bases shorter, with 10 bases between their ends. The CDR3 starts with the cysteine, ends with the phenylalanine, and has 15 residues. Only CDR3 DNA is held: 45 bases, read in frame from base 1. Via the germline V gene (reference sequence), CDR1 is SEHNR and CDR2 FQNEAQ. Points on this clone: The clone's antigen remains unknown. No base quality information exists; no much larger clone differs at one position.

Collaborating institutions collected whole blood in K2EDTA tubes following their own protocols. For TCRbeta analysis, collaborator samples were shipped as frozen whole blood, as isolated PBMCs, or as DNA extracted from either sample type. The chain links TRBV7-9 with TRBJ2-7; a tentative D match to TRBD2 spans 5 bases. Sequenced material: peripheral blood. This sequence originates from a man aged 50-60 years with acute or convalescent COVID-19. Here the CDR3 is given as CASSLDVTSSYEQYF. The nucleotides read TGTGCCAGCAGCTTAGATGTTACTAGCTCCTACGAGCAGTACTTC.